Sequencing of this T cell receptor beta chain was carried out in a study of Ad26.COV2.S vaccination and SARS-CoV-2 variants. Findings of the study overall: Spike-specific CD8+ and CD4+ T cell responses reportedly showed substantial breadth after vaccination.

The repertoire was sequenced with immunoSEQ multiplex PCR; TCRdb's copy has only in-frame clones and lacks some. The table has about 350,000 clones, about 86% seen once. Treatment here: roughly 18 received Ad26.COV2.S at low or high dose, single or two shots; 5 received placebo; per-sample allocation not given. Samples analyzed were those drawn on day 63 after the first vaccine or placebo injection. Built on an Ad26 vector, the vaccine expressed Wuhan-strain SARS-CoV-2 spike. Trimming left V 3 bases short and J 8 bases short, with 11 bases between. This CDR3 spans 13 amino acids. Of note for this clone: Its antigen is currently unknown.

The TCR comes from a person aged 18-60 years who received the Ad26.COV2.S COVID-19 vaccine or a placebo. This chain links TRBV12-3 or TRBV12-4 with TRBJ2-4; TRBD2 might be the D (6 bases). The sample in question was peripheral blood, obtained in a trial of Ad26.COV2.S vaccine versus placebo. The CDR3 coding sequence is TGTGCCAGCAGTTTCGACAGCGGGTACATTCAGTACTTC. Residues: CASSFDSGYIQYF.